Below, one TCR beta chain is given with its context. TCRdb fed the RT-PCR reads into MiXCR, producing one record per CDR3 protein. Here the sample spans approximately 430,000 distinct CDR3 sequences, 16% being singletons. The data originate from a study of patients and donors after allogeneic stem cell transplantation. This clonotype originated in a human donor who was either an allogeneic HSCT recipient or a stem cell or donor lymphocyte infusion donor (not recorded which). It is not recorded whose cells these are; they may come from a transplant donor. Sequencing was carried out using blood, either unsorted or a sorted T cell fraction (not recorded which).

CDR3 loop: CASSLAGAFTGELFF. DNA of the CDR3: TGTGCCAGCAGCCTCGCGGGGGCGTTCACCGGGGAGCTGTTTTTT. The V gene is TRBV11-2, the J gene TRBJ2-2; tentatively, D is TRBD2 (7 bases). The V and J ends lost 5 bases and 4 bases respectively, with 14 bases between them. Per germline, CDR1 SGHAT and CDR2 FQNNGV. CDR3 length: 15 residues. Full variable domain (remainder filled in from reference TRBV11-2 and TRBJ2-2): EAGVAQSPRYKIIEKRQSVAFWCNPISGHATLYWYQQILGQGPKLLIQFQNNGVVDDSQLPKDRFSAERLKGVDSTLKIQPAKLEDSAVYLCASSLAGAFTGELFFGEGSRLTVL.